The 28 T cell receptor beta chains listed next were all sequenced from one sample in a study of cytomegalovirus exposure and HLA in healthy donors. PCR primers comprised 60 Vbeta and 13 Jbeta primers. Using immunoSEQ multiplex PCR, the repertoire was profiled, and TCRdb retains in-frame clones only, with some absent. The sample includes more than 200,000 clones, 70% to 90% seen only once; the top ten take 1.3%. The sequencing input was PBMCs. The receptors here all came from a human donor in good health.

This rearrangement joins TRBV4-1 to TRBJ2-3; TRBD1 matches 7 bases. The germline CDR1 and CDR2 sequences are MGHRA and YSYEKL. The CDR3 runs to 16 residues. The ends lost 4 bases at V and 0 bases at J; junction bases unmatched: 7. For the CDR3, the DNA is TGCGCCAGCAGCCCCGAGGGGGCCGGCAGCACAGATACGCAGTATTTT. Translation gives CASSPEGAGSTDTQYF.

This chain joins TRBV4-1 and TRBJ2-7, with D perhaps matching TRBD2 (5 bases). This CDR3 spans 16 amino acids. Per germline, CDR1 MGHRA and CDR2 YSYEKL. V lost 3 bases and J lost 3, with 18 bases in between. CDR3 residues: CASSHAVRGFLYEQYF. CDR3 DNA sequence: TGCGCCAGCAGCCACGCCGTTCGAGGGTTCCTCTACGAGCAGTACTTC.

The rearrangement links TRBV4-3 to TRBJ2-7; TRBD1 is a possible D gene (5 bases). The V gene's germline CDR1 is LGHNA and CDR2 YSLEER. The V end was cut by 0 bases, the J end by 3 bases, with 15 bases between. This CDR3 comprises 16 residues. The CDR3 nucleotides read TGCGCCAGCAGCCAAGAGTCGTCAGGGATCGGCTACGAGCAGTACTTC. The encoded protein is CASSQESSGIGYEQYF.

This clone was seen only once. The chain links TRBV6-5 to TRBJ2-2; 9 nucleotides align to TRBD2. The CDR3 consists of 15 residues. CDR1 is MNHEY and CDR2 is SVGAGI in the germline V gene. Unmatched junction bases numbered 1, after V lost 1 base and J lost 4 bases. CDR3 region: CASSYLAGVTGELFF. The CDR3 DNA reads TGTGCCAGCAGTTACTTAGCGGGAGTCACCGGGGAGCTGTTTTTT.

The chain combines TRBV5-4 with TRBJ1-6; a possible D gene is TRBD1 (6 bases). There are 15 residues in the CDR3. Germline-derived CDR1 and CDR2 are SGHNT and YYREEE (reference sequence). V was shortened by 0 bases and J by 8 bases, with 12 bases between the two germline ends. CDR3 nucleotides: TGTGCCAGCAGCTTGGACGGACAGAGGGATTCACCCCTCCACTTT. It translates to CASSLDGQRDSPLHF.

DNA for the CDR3: TGTGCCAGCAGTACAGGGCTACGGGACACTGAAGCTTTCTTT. Protein product: CASSTGLRDTEAFF. The J gene is TRBJ1-1, the V gene TRBV6-5; a possible D gene is TRBD1 (6 bases). Germline CDR1 MNHEY, CDR2 SVGAGI. The V and J ends lost 5 bases and 3 bases respectively, with 13 bases between them. The CDR3 sequence is 14 residues long.

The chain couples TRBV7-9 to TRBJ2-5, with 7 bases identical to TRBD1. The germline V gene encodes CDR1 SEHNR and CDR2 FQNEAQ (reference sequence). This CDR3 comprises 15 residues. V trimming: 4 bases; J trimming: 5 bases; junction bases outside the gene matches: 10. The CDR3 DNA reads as TGTGCCAGCAGCTCGATCAACAGGGGTGGGGAGACCCAGTACTTC. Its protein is CASSSINRGGETQYF.

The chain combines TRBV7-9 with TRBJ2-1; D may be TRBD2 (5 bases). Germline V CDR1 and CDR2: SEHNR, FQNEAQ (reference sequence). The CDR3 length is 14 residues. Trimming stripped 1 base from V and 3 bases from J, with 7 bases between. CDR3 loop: CASSLDGNYNEQFF. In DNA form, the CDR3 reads TGTGCCAGCAGCTTAGACGGGAACTACAATGAGCAGTTCTTC.

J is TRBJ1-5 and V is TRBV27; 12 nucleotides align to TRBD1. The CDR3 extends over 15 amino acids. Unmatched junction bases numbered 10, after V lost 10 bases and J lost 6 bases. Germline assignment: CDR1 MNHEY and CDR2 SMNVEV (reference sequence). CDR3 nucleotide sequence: TGTGCCAACCCCCCTAGGGACAGGGGGCGTCAGCCCCAGCATTTT. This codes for CANPPRDRGRQPQHF.

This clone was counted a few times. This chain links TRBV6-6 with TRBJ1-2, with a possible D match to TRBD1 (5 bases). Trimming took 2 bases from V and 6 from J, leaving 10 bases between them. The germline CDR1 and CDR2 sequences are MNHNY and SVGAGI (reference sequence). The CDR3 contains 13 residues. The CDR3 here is CASSYGAGHGYTF. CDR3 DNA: TGTGCCAGCAGTTACGGGGCAGGGCATGGCTACACCTTC.

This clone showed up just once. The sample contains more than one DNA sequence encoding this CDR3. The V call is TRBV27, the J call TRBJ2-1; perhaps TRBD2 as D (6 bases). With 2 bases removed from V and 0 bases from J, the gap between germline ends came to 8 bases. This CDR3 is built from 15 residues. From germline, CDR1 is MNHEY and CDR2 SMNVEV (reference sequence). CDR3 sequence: CASSLGGSSYNEQFF. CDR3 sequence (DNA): TGTGCCAGCAGTTTAGGGGGGAGCTCCTACAATGAGCAGTTCTTC.

The CDR3: CASSIGTSASEQYF. The CDR3 coding sequence is TGTGCCAGTAGCATCGGGACTAGCGCTTCCGAGCAGTACTTC. The chain has TRBV19 and TRBJ2-7; 10 bases match TRBD2. This CDR3 has 14 residues. The germline V gene has CDR1 LNHDA and CDR2 SQIVND (reference sequence). The ends lost 6 bases at V and 6 bases at J; junction bases unmatched: 8.

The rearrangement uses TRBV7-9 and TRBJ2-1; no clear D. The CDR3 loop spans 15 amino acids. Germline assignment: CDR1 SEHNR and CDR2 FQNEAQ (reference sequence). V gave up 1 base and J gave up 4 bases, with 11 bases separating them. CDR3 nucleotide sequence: TGTGCCAGCAGCTTAGATCTCCACAGATACAATGAGCAGTTCTTC. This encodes CASSLDLHRYNEQFF.

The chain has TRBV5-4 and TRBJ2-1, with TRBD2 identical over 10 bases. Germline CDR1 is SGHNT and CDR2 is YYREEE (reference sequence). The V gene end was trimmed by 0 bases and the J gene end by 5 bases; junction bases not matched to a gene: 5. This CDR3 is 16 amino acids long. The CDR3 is CASSLGGLAVNNEQFF. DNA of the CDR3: TGTGCCAGCAGCTTGGGCGGACTAGCGGTGAACAATGAGCAGTTCTTC.

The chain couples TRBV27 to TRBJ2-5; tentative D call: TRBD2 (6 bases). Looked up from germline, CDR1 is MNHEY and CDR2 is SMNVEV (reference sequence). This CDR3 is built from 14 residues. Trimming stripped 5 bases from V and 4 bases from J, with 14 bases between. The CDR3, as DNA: TGTGCCAGCAGTATCGGGGGTTTGCCAGAGACCCAGTACTTC. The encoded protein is CASSIGGLPETQYF.

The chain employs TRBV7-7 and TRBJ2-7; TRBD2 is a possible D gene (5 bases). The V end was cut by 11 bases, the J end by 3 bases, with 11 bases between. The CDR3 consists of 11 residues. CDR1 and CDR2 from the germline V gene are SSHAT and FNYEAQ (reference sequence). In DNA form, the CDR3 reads TGTGCCCCCCCTGGAGGCTACGAGCAGTACTTC. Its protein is CAPPGGYEQYF.

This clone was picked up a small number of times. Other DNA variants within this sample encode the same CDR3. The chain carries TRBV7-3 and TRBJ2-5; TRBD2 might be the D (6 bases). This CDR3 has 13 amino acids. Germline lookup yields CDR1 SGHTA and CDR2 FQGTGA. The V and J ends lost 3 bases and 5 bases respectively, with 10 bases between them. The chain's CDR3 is CASSFRRGETQYF. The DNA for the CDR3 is TGTGCCAGCAGCTTTAGGAGGGGTGAGACCCAGTACTTC.

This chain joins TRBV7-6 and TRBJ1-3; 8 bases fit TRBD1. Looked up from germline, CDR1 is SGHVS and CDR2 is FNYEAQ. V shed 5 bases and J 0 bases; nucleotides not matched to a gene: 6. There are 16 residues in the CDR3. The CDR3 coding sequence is TGTGCCAGCAGCCTGACAGGGGCACGCTCTGGAAACACCATATATTTT. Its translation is CASSLTGARSGNTIYF.

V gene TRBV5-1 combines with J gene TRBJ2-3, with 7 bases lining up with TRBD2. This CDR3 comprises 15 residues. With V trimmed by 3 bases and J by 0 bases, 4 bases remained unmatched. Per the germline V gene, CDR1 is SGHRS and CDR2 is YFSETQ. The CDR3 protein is CASSSGGGSTDTQYF. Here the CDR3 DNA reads TGCGCCAGCAGCTCCGGCGGGGGAAGCACAGATACGCAGTATTTT.

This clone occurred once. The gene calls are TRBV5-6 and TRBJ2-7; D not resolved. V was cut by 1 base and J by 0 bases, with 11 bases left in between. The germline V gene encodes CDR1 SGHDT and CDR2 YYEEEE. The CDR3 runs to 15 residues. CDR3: CASSLYQASSYEQYF. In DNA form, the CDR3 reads TGTGCCAGCAGCTTGTATCAGGCCAGCTCCTACGAGCAGTACTTC.

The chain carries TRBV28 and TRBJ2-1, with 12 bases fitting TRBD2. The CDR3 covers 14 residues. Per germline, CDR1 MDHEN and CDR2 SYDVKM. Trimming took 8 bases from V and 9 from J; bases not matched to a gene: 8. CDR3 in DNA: TGTGCCAGCTGGAAGACTAGCGGGAGACTTGAGCAGTTCTTC. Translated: CASWKTSGRLEQFF.

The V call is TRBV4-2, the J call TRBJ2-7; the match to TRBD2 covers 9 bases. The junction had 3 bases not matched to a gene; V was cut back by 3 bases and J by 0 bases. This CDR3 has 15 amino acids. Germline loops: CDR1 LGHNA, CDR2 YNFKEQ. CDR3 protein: CASSQRLAASYEQYF. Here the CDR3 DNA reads TGTGCCAGCAGCCAGAGACTAGCGGCCTCCTACGAGCAGTACTTC.

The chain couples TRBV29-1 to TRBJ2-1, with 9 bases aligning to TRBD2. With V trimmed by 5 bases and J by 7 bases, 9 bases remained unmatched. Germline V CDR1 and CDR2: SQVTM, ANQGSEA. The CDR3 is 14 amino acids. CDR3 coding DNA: TGCAGCGTTTTTGGCGGGAGGGCCCGGAATGAGCAGTTCTTC. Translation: CSVFGGRARNEQFF.

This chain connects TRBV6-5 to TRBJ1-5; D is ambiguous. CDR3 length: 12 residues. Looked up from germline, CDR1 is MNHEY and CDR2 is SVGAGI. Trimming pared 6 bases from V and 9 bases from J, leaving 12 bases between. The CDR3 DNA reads TGTGCCAGCAGGGGCCCGGGAGGGCCCCAGCATTTT. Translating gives CASRGPGGPQHF.

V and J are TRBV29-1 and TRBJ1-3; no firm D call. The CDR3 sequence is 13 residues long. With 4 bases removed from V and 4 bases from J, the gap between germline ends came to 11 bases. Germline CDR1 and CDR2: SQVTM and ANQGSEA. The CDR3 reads CSVAEGPGNTIYF. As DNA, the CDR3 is TGCAGCGTTGCCGAGGGTCCCGGAAACACCATATATTTT.

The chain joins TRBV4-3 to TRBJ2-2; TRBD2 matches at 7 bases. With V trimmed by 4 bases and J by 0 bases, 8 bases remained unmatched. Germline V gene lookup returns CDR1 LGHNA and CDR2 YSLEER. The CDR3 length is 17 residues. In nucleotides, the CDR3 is TGCGCCAGCAGCCCCAGAGGGAGGGGTTCGAACACCGGGGAGCTGTTTTTT. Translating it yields CASSPRGRGSNTGELFF.

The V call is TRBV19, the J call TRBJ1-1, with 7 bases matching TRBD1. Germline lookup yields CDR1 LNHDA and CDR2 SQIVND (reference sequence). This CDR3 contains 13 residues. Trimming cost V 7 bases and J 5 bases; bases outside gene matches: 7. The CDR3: CASTAGGGTEAFF. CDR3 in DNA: TGTGCCAGTACCGCAGGGGGAGGAACTGAAGCTTTCTTT. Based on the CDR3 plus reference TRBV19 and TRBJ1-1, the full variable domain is DGGITQSPKYLFRKEGQNVTLSCEQNLNHDAMYWYRQDPGQGLRLIYYSQIVNDFQKGDIAEGYSVSREKKESFPLTVTSAQKNPTAFYLCASTAGGGTEAFFGQGTRLTVV.

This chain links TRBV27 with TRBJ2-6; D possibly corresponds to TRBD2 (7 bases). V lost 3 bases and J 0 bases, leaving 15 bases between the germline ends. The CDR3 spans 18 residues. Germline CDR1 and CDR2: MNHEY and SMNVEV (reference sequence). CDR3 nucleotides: TGTGCCAGCAGTTTCCTATGGGGGGGCAACTCTGGGGCCAACGTCCTGACTTTC. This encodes CASSFLWGGNSGANVLTF.